This T cell receptor (beta chain) was recovered during a study of blood T cell repertoires in COVID-19. Per the study methods: For nucleated cells, counts were estimated from reference gene primer amplification. The method was immunoSEQ multiplex PCR; TCRdb's version includes in-frame clones alone and lacks a portion of them. The V and J calls and clone size were taken over from that table, and D and trimming were inferred from the DNA. The sample shows some 110,000 clones, approximately 80% of them seen only once. The sample holds a few counts of this clone. This CDR3 contains 14 residues. The germline gives CDR1 MNHEY, CDR2 SVGEGT. With 2 bases removed from V and 10 bases from J, the gap between germline ends came to 12 bases.

This sequence originates from an older woman with acute or convalescent COVID-19. The chain links TRBV6-2 or TRBV6-3 to TRBJ1-6; the D gene is possibly TRBD1 (6 bases). Sequencing was done on a sample of peripheral blood. The CDR3 nucleotides read TGTGCCAGCAGTTACCAGGGGACGGAATCACCCCTCCACTTT. It codes for CASSYQGTESPLHF.